Reported below is one T cell receptor (beta chain). The V end was cut by 3 bases, the J end by 6 bases, with 6 bases between. Germline CDR1 reads LNHDA; CDR2 reads SQIVND (reference sequence). This CDR3 is built from 12 residues. This sample was included in a study of blood T cell repertoires in COVID-19. The overall study: PBMCs, B-cell-depleted T cells, or T cells were the source of the cDNA or gDNA that made up the material.

Participants came from about two dozen US areas, aged about 18 to 100 years. Assignments of participants to cohorts depended upon their own reported clinical history. Cohort 3 donors were reported recovered after two negative PCRs, clearance, or symptom resolution. Libraries were prepared by immunoSEQ multiplex PCR; TCRdb keeps only in-frame clonotypes and omits some of them. This table holds 110,000 to 150,000 clones, 70% to 90% found once. The V and J genes are TRBV19 and TRBJ2-1; the D is unclear. The sequence was obtained from a woman aged 35 to 49 who had recovered from COVID-19. Material for sequencing was PBMCs or T cells enriched from blood (not recorded which). The DNA of the CDR3 is TGTGCCAGTAGTATGGGCAGCAATGAGCAGTTCTTC. It encodes CASSMGSNEQFF.